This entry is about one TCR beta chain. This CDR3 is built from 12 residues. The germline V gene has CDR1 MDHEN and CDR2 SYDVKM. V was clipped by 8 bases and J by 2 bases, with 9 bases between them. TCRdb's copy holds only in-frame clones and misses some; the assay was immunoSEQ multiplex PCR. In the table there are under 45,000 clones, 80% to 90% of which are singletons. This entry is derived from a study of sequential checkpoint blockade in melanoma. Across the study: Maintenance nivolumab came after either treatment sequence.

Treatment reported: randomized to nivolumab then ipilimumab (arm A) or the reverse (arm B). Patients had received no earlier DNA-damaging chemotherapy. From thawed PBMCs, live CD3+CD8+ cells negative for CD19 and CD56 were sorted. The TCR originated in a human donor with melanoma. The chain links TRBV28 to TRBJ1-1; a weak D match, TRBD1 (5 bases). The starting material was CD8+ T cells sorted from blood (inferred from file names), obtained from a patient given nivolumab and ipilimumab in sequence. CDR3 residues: CASYRTNTEAFF. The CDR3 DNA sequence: TGTGCCAGCTACAGGACCAACACTGAAGCTTTCTTT.